This T cell receptor (beta chain) was documented in a study of response to subunit inactivated influenza vaccine. General study points: With each seasonal influenza vaccination, the authors suggested, few new T cells are recruited.

On this clonotype itself: Its antigen remains unidentified.

TCRdb fed the RT-PCR reads into MiXCR, producing one record per CDR3 protein. This table holds around 530,000 distinct CDR3 sequences, more than 15% found once. The CDR3 totals 14 residues. With 4 bases removed from V and 0 bases from J, the gap between germline ends came to 7 bases. In germline, CDR1 is MNHEY, CDR2 SVGAGI. The sequence derives from a man aged 45-69 years who received an inactivated influenza vaccine. This material consisted of CD4+ T cells sorted from PBMCs, taken around 2 years after vaccination. The chain couples TRBV6-5 to TRBJ1-5; D is uncertain. Here the CDR3 reads CASSSGYSNQPQHF. The DNA of the CDR3 is TGTGCCAGCAGTTCGGGGTATAGCAATCAGCCCCAGCATTTT.